The clone carrying this T cell receptor beta chain was seen many times. Its antigen is unidentified. With 1 base clipped from V and 1 base from J, the junction kept 0 bases outside the gene matches. The CDR3 is 14 residues long. Germline assignment: CDR1 LGHDT and CDR2 YNNKEL (reference sequence). This entry belongs to a study of glioma-infiltrating T cells. Study outcomes and limitations: Tissue and blood shared very few CDR3 sequences. Above-expected tissue-blood divergence occurred in all gliomas, most in low-grade ones.

Using RNA template, CDR3s of TCR alpha and beta were amplified with iRepertoire arm-PCR. For one-step reverse transcription and amplification, about 90-450 ng of tissue mRNA or PBMC total RNA was used. MiXCR, applied by TCRdb to the multiplex PCR reads, yields one record per CDR3 protein. The sample lists some 93,000 distinct CDR3 sequences, approximately 40% seen once, with 35% to 40% in the top ten. This receptor was identified in a human donor with low-grade glioma or glioblastoma, undergoing nonglioma brain surgery, or in good health (not recorded which). Source material: glioma tissue, nonneoplastic brain tissue, or PBMCs (not recorded which). The chain employs TRBV3-1 and TRBJ1-1; TRBD1 agrees at 7 bases. For the CDR3, the DNA is TGTGCCAGCAGCCAAGGGACAGGGAACACTGAAGCTTTCTTT. Translation gives CASSQGTGNTEAFF.